This TCR beta chain was documented in a study of blood T cell repertoires in COVID-19. The protocol was immunoSEQ multiplex PCR, while the TCRdb copy is restricted to in-frame clones and leaves out a portion. This repertoire shows some 450,000 clones, roughly 90% found once; its top ten account for roughly 0.84%. Seattle-derived patients entered the study during active infection and were followed longitudinally. This CDR3 is built from 15 residues. V shed 7 bases and J 7 bases; nucleotides not matched to a gene: 6. CDR1 and CDR2 (germline): WSHSY, SAAADI. This chain connects TRBV10-2 to TRBJ2-2; TRBD2 matches 13 bases. This receptor was taken from a man between 18 and 29 years old with COVID-19, enrolled during active disease. Sequenced: peripheral blood. The CDR3 DNA follows: TGCGCCAGCAAAGGACTAGCGGGAGTGGGCGGGGAGCTGTTTTTT. It yields the protein CASKGLAGVGGELFF.